This T cell receptor beta chain emerged from a study of post-analysis software for immune sequencing data. Presence of unique molecular identifiers characterized the TCR beta cDNA libraries. TCRdb ran MiXCR on the PCR reads and lists one entry per CDR3 protein. The sample yields 750,000 to 950,000 distinct CDR3 sequences, 40% to 55% seen once. V lost 9 bases, J lost 3 bases, and 15 bases lay in between. Germline CDR1 reads LNHNV; CDR2 reads YYDKDF (reference sequence). The CDR3 length is 14 residues. General study findings and limits: Patients showed TRBV5-6, TRBV5-1 and TRBV20-1 among a handful of TRBV segments more frequent than in controls.

For this clonotype: Its specificity is not known.

The TCR was taken from a girl between 5 and 17 years old with multiple sclerosis. The V and J genes are TRBV15 and TRBJ2-1; a possible D gene is TRBD2 (6 bases). The sample consisted of blood. This CDR3 reads CATESPEGYNEQFF. In nucleotides, the CDR3 is TGTGCCACAGAGTCCCCGGAGGGCTACAATGAGCAGTTCTTC.